One sample yielded the 29 T cell receptor beta chains listed below, sequenced in a study of vaccination and CD4 T cells after COVID-19. Treatment defined: approximately 10-day PBMC culture with coronavirus spike peptide pools or control peptides (ViraFEST assay). Unexposed donor CD4+ T cells predated the COVID-19 pandemic, collected 2011-2018. Their specific antigens are unknown. The Oncomine TCR Beta short-read assay was applied to DNA of cultured CD4+ T cells. MiXCR was run by TCRdb on the PCR reads, yielding one entry per CDR3 protein. In the table there are roughly 7,000 distinct CDR3 sequences, 35% of which are singletons. The source material was CD4+ T cells from blood, cultured in vitro. The receptors come from a human donor in good health.

In its sample, this clonotype was seen a few times. The chain joins TRBV20-1 to TRBJ2-1; the D is unclear. This CDR3 comprises 12 residues. Germline V lookup: CDR1 DFQATT, CDR2 SNEGSKA (reference sequence). V lost 4 bases and J lost 6, with 10 bases in between. For the CDR3, the DNA is TGCAGTGCTAAGGTTATTAGCAATGAGCAGTTCTTC. It is translated as CSAKVISNEQFF.

The V call is TRBV18, the J call TRBJ1-3; D call uncertain. This CDR3 contains 14 residues. CDR1 and CDR2 (germline): KGHSH, LQKENI. V gave up 2 bases and J gave up 4 bases, with 9 bases separating them. CDR3 DNA sequence: TGTGCCAGCTCACCAGCAGGAGCGGGAAACACCATATATTTT. Encoded protein: CASSPAGAGNTIYF.

The chain combines TRBV5-1 with TRBJ1-1; TRBD1 matches at 8 bases. Germline V gene data show CDR1 as SGHRS and CDR2 as YFSETQ. CDR3 length equals 15 residues. Trimming removed 4 bases from V and 0 bases from J; junction bases left unmatched: 5. The CDR3 protein is CASSPRTGLNTEAFF. CDR3 nucleotides: TGCGCCAGCAGCCCTAGGACAGGGCTGAACACTGAAGCTTTCTTT.

The CDR3: CASSLRGGAGETQYF. The CDR3 DNA is TGTGCCAGCAGCCTCCGCGGGGGGGCCGGAGAGACCCAGTACTTC. The chain couples TRBV11-1 to TRBJ2-5, with TRBD2 identical over 9 bases. The CDR3 covers 15 residues. Germline values: CDR1 SGHAT, CDR2 FQDESV (reference sequence). V lost 5 bases, J lost 4 bases, and 8 bases stayed unmatched.

This clonotype was seen a handful of times. The chain carries TRBV6-1 and TRBJ2-1; D possibly corresponds to TRBD1 (6 bases). The CDR3 sequence is 13 residues long. V lost 6 bases, J lost 6 bases, and 12 bases lay in between. Germline CDR1 is MNHNS and CDR2 is SASEGT. The CDR3 nucleotides read TGTGCCAGCAGGCAGGACAGCCTCAATGAGCAGTTCTTC. Translated, it gives CASRQDSLNEQFF.

This chain connects TRBV29-1 to TRBJ2-7; tentative D call: TRBD2 (6 bases). The CDR3 extends over 13 amino acids. V lost 2 bases and J lost 9, with 17 bases in between. The V gene's germline CDR1 is SQVTM and CDR2 ANQGSEA. The DNA of the CDR3 is TGCAGCGTTGAAATGTTGGTTCAGGGAGGGCAGTACTTC. Translated, it gives CSVEMLVQGGQYF.

This clonotype is large. The chain employs TRBV5-1 and TRBJ2-3; D unclear. The V gene's germline CDR1 is SGHRS and CDR2 YFSETQ. V lost 0 bases and J lost 4, with 9 bases in between. The CDR3 extends over 14 amino acids. CDR3 loop: CASSLGGSPDTQYF. The CDR3 region has the DNA TGCGCCAGCAGCTTGGGAGGAAGCCCAGATACGCAGTATTTT.

CDR3 bases: TGCAGTGCTAGACTAGCGGACAATGAGCAGTTCTTC. Amino acid sequence: CSARLADNEQFF. The chain carries TRBV20-1 and TRBJ2-1; 7 positions match TRBD2. V trimming: 2 bases; J trimming: 5 bases; junction bases outside the gene matches: 0. The V gene's germline CDR1 is DFQATT and CDR2 SNEGSKA (reference sequence). CDR3 length: 12 amino acids.

This chain links TRBV12-3 or TRBV12-4 with TRBJ1-1; tentative D call: TRBD1 (5 bases). This CDR3 has 12 residues. V lost 6 bases and J lost 8, with 13 bases in between. CDR3 region: CASRGRDLEAFF. In DNA, the CDR3 is TGTGCCAGCAGAGGCCGGGACCTCGAAGCTTTCTTT.

V usage is TRBV20-1 and J usage is TRBJ1-6; TRBD1 is a possible D gene (5 bases). Germline-derived CDR1 and CDR2 are DFQATT and SNEGSKA (reference sequence). Trimming took off 0 bases at V and 7 bases at J, with 10 bases between the two ends. CDR3 length: 14 residues. CDR3 protein: CSARDLPGNSPLHF. Written as DNA, the CDR3 is TGCAGTGCTAGAGATCTCCCAGGGAATTCACCCCTCCACTTT.

The chain employs TRBV19 and TRBJ1-2, with a tentative D call TRBD1 (6 bases). Trimming left V 6 bases short and J 8 bases short, with 16 bases between. CDR1 and CDR2 from the germline V gene are LNHDA and SQIVND (reference sequence). This CDR3 is 13 amino acids long. The DNA for the CDR3 is TGTGCCAGTAGGGTCCAGGGGCCGCAGGGCTACACCTTC. Translation: CASRVQGPQGYTF.

This clonotype was observed a handful of times. The CDR3 reads CASSIAVNTEAFF. The CDR3 DNA is TGTGCCAGTAGTATCGCAGTGAACACTGAAGCTTTCTTT. This rearrangement joins TRBV19 to TRBJ1-1; no clear D. The CDR3 has 13 amino acids. Germline loops: CDR1 LNHDA, CDR2 SQIVND (reference sequence). Trimming left V 3 bases short and J 0 bases short, with 5 bases between.

This clonotype was found a few times. V is TRBV20-1 and J is TRBJ1-1; perhaps TRBD1 as D (6 bases). The ends were cut back, 5 bases at V and 9 bases at J, with 10 bases in the middle. The germline CDR1 and CDR2 sequences are DFQATT and SNEGSKA (reference sequence). The CDR3 is 10 residues long. CDR3 in DNA: TGCAGTGCTCAAAGGGGGAAAGCTTTCTTT. It codes for CSAQRGKAFF.

The chain joins TRBV2 to TRBJ2-5; 7 bases are a match to TRBD2. V was clipped by 7 bases and J by 1 base; unmatched bases: 15. The germline gives CDR1 SNHLY, CDR2 FYNNEI. The CDR3 spans 17 residues. The CDR3 spells CASTQGGLAGAQETQYF. Written as DNA, the CDR3 is TGTGCCAGCACCCAGGGAGGGTTAGCGGGTGCCCAAGAGACCCAGTACTTC.

This clonotype has a handful of counts. The chain links TRBV6-1 to TRBJ2-2, with D perhaps TRBD1 (5 bases). Trimming took off 2 bases at V and 1 base at J, with 8 bases between the two ends. The germline V gene has CDR1 MNHNS and CDR2 SASEGT. CDR3 length: 15 residues. The CDR3 region is CASSESGWNTGELFF. CDR3 DNA: TGTGCCAGCAGTGAATCAGGGTGGAACACCGGGGAGCTGTTTTTT.

The V gene is TRBV24-1, the J gene TRBJ2-1; TRBD1 agrees at 10 bases. V lost 2 bases to trimming and J lost 2 bases; unmatched junction nucleotides: 5. Germline V gene data show CDR1 as KGHDR and CDR2 as SFDVKD. CDR3 length equals 17 residues. The CDR3 nucleotides are TGTGCCACCAGTGATTCCCGGGACAGGGGTGCCTACAATGAGCAGTTCTTC. Translated, it gives CATSDSRDRGAYNEQFF.

A few counts support this clonotype. The genes are TRBV19 and TRBJ1-5; the match to TRBD1 covers 7 bases. The V segment lost 6 bases and the J segment 3 bases; nucleotides outside the gene matches: 11. There are 16 residues in the CDR3. Germline CDR1 is LNHDA and CDR2 is SQIVND (reference sequence). The CDR3 loop reads CASRGTADPNNQPQHF. DNA of the CDR3: TGTGCCAGTAGGGGGACAGCCGACCCTAACAATCAGCCCCAGCATTTT.

This clonotype was seen a handful of times. The rearrangement links TRBV20-1 to TRBJ2-1; TRBD2 matches at 13 bases. Germline trimming cut 6 bases from V and 0 bases from J; bases unmatched to any gene: 17. Germline CDR1 reads DFQATT; CDR2 reads SNEGSKA (reference sequence). The CDR3 length is 20 residues. The chain's CDR3 is CSAPNPGLAGAVSSYNEQFF. The CDR3, as DNA: TGCAGTGCGCCCAACCCCGGACTAGCGGGGGCCGTGAGCTCCTACAATGAGCAGTTCTTC.

This clonotype showed up just a few times. The rearrangement joins TRBV20-1 to TRBJ1-5; perhaps TRBD1 as D (5 bases). In germline, CDR1 is DFQATT, CDR2 SNEGSKA (reference sequence). With 0 bases removed from V and 0 bases from J, the gap between germline ends came to 18 bases. There are 18 residues in the CDR3. The CDR3 DNA is TGCAGTGCTAGAGACACTATCGACAGACGATTTAGCAATCAGCCCCAGCATTTT. Protein sequence: CSARDTIDRRFSNQPQHF.

The chain joins TRBV20-1 to TRBJ2-3; D not resolved. This CDR3 is built from 12 residues. Germline V gives CDR1 DFQATT, CDR2 SNEGSKA (reference sequence). V gave up 1 base and J gave up 4 bases, with 6 bases separating them. The chain's CDR3 is CSARGTSDTQYF. CDR3 bases: TGCAGTGCTAGAGGGACCTCAGATACGCAGTATTTT.

The chain uses TRBV20-1 and TRBJ1-5, with TRBD1 matching over 7 bases. With 0 bases clipped from V and 9 bases from J, the junction kept 11 bases outside the gene matches. The CDR3 runs to 15 residues. In germline, CDR1 is DFQATT, CDR2 SNEGSKA (reference sequence). CDR3 DNA: TGCAGTGCTAGAGATAAGCCAGGGGGAGGGAGGCCCCAGCATTTT. Translated, it gives CSARDKPGGGRPQHF.

The rearrangement joins TRBV12-3 or TRBV12-4 to TRBJ2-5, with D hard to call. This CDR3 spans 13 amino acids. The V and J ends lost 1 base and 4 bases respectively, with 7 bases between them. The CDR3 DNA follows: TGTGCCAGCAGTTTAGGTGGGTCAGAGACCCAGTACTTC. Protein product: CASSLGGSETQYF.

Only a few counts were recorded for this clonotype. V gene TRBV7-9 combines with J gene TRBJ1-1; 8 nucleotides line up with TRBD1. V lost 5 bases to trimming and J lost 3 bases; unmatched junction nucleotides: 17. Germline CDR1 is SEHNR and CDR2 is FQNEAQ (reference sequence). The CDR3 spans 18 residues. The CDR3 protein is CASSTDRGLLRPHTEAFF. Written as DNA, the CDR3 is TGTGCCAGCAGCACCGACAGGGGCCTATTAAGACCCCACACTGAAGCTTTCTTT.

This clonotype was found a few times. J is TRBJ2-5 and V is TRBV7-3; D is perhaps TRBD2 (6 bases). This CDR3 is built from 14 residues. Looked up from germline, CDR1 is SGHTA and CDR2 is FQGTGA. The V gene lost 1 base and the J gene lost 4 bases, with 10 bases spanning the gap. The CDR3 DNA reads TGTGCCAGCAGCTTAATTGGGGGGAGAGAGACCCAGTACTTC. This encodes CASSLIGGRETQYF.

This clonotype was detected only a few times. The rearrangement uses TRBV7-9 and TRBJ1-3, with unresolved D. Germline lookup yields CDR1 SEHNR and CDR2 FQNEAQ (reference sequence). V was clipped by 1 base and J by 7 bases, with 8 bases between them. This CDR3 is built from 13 residues. CDR3 residues: CASSLGGWNTIYF. The CDR3 DNA reads TGTGCCAGCAGCTTAGGAGGGTGGAACACCATATATTTT.

The chain joins TRBV19 to TRBJ1-2; unclear D gene. The length of the CDR3 is 15 residues. Germline-derived CDR1 and CDR2 are LNHDA and SQIVND (reference sequence). Trimming removed 0 bases at V and 3 bases at J, with 11 bases between. The chain's CDR3 is CASSIDPILDYGYTF. In DNA form, the CDR3 reads TGTGCCAGTAGTATAGATCCGATTCTCGACTATGGCTACACCTTC.

This clonotype was detected only a few times. V and J are TRBV20-1 and TRBJ2-5; weak D call: TRBD1 (5 bases). V gave up 0 bases and J gave up 4 bases, with 12 bases separating them. The germline gives CDR1 DFQATT, CDR2 SNEGSKA (reference sequence). The CDR3 totals 14 residues. The chain's CDR3 is CSARDPGFRETQYF. CDR3 sequence (DNA): TGCAGTGCTAGAGATCCAGGGTTTCGAGAGACCCAGTACTTC.

This chain connects TRBV6-1 to TRBJ2-2; 8 nucleotides agree with TRBD1. The CDR3 contains 18 residues. Germline lookup yields CDR1 MNHNS and CDR2 SASEGT. Losses at the gene ends were 6 bases for V and 2 bases for J; bases not matched to a gene: 14. CDR3 region: CASRDGLQGALNTGELFF. CDR3 nucleotides: TGTGCCAGCAGGGACGGATTGCAGGGGGCCTTAAACACCGGGGAGCTGTTTTTT.

This clonotype was recorded a few times. The chain couples TRBV20-1 to TRBJ2-7, with 8 bases identical to TRBD2. This CDR3 contains 17 residues. In germline, CDR1 is DFQATT, CDR2 SNEGSKA (reference sequence). The V and J ends lost 5 bases and 3 bases, in that order; junction bases with no gene match: 18. The CDR3 DNA reads as TGCAGTGCTCAAAAGGGTAGCGGGGCGATTAATGACTACGAGCAGTACTTC. Translation gives CSAQKGSGAINDYEQYF.